Following are 29 T cell receptor beta chains from one sample sequenced in a study of blood T cell repertoires in COVID-19. Assay used: immunoSEQ multiplex PCR; TCRdb lists only in-frame clones, some missing. The sample lists a few hundred thousand clones, under 90% occurring once. The sample consisted of peripheral blood. The receptors were gathered from a man aged 45 to 65 with acute or convalescent COVID-19.

The rearrangement uses TRBV6-5 and TRBJ1-2, with D possibly TRBD1 on 6 matching bases. Germline loops: CDR1 MNHEY, CDR2 SVGAGI. The length of the CDR3 is 13 residues. Trimming removed 8 bases at V and 5 bases at J, with 15 bases between. CDR3 DNA: TGTGCCAGCCCTCCGGACAGAAGATATGGCTACACCTTC. Encoded protein: CASPPDRRYGYTF.

This clone was seen only once. The gene calls are TRBV6-2 or TRBV6-3 and TRBJ2-6, with a tentative D call TRBD1 (6 bases). Trimming took 4 bases from V and 2 from J, leaving 6 bases between them. The germline V gene has CDR1 MNHEY and CDR2 SVGEGT. The CDR3 sequence is 14 residues long. CDR3 sequence reads: CASSSGAGANVLTF. The CDR3 DNA follows: TGTGCCAGCAGTTCAGGGGCTGGGGCCAACGTCCTGACTTTC.

V is TRBV7-9 and J is TRBJ2-1, with TRBD1 as a possible D gene (6 bases). CDR1 is SEHNR, CDR2 FQNEAQ, per germline (reference sequence). CDR3 length equals 13 residues. Deletions cut 7 bases from V and 8 bases from J, with 15 bases between. The CDR3 protein is CASTYRGIHEQFF. The CDR3 nucleotides read TGTGCCAGCACCTATAGGGGGATCCATGAGCAGTTCTTC.

The chain recombines TRBV11-2 with TRBJ1-1, with 7 bases matching TRBD1. The J segment lost 2 bases and the V segment lost 1 base, leaving 13 bases of the junction unmatched. This CDR3 comprises 18 residues. CDR1 and CDR2 (germline): SGHAT, FQNNGV. CDR3 in amino acids: CASSLGVGGGVRNTEAFF. In nucleotides, the CDR3 is TGTGCCAGCAGCTTAGGGGTTGGAGGGGGCGTGAGAAACACTGAAGCTTTCTTT.

The chain employs TRBV2 and TRBJ1-2; the D gene is possibly TRBD1 (6 bases). The CDR3 loop spans 9 amino acids. The germline V gene encodes CDR1 SNHLY and CDR2 FYNNEI. Trimming took 9 bases from V and 7 from J, leaving 6 bases between them. CDR3 coding DNA: TGTGCCAGAGGGGGTGGCTACACCTTC. Encoded protein: CARGGGYTF.

The chain carries TRBV27 and TRBJ1-6, with TRBD1 matching 7 bases. The V gene end was trimmed by 6 bases and the J gene end by 9 bases; junction bases not matched to a gene: 11. Looked up from germline, CDR1 is MNHEY and CDR2 is SMNVEV (reference sequence). This CDR3 has 15 residues. DNA of the CDR3: TGTGCCAGCAGAGAACAGGGGAGTTTCGGTTCACCCCTCCACTTT. Its translation is CASREQGSFGSPLHF.

This clone has only one observation. This chain joins TRBV3-1 (or the pseudogene TRBV3-2) and TRBJ1-1; possibly TRBD1 for D (6 bases). The CDR3 has 15 amino acids. V lost 1 base, J lost 2 bases, and 11 bases lay in between. CDR1 LGHDT and CDR2 YNNKEL come from the germline V gene (reference sequence). CDR3: CASSQVSGANTEAFF. DNA for the CDR3: TGTGCCAGCAGCCAAGTATCAGGGGCCAACACTGAAGCTTTCTTT.

This clone has only one observation. This rearrangement joins TRBV5-6 to TRBJ2-5, with 7 bases aligning to TRBD1. Germline CDR1 and CDR2: SGHDT and YYEEEE. With 6 bases clipped from V and 6 bases from J, the junction kept 14 bases outside the gene matches. CDR3 length: 15 amino acids. In nucleotides, the CDR3 is TGTGCCAGCACCTACGACAGGGCGCGCATACAGACCCAGTACTTC. Its protein is CASTYDRARIQTQYF.

This clone was observed a handful of times. This CDR3 reads CASSQDRGAGAAEAFF. The CDR3 DNA sequence: TGTGCCAGCAGCCAAGATCGAGGGGCAGGGGCGGCTGAAGCTTTCTTT. The genes are TRBV3-1 (or the pseudogene TRBV3-2) and TRBJ1-1; TRBD1 is a possible D gene (6 bases). Deletions cut 0 bases from V and 6 bases from J, with 17 bases between. Germline V gene lookup returns CDR1 LGHDT and CDR2 YNNKEL (reference sequence). CDR3 size: 16 residues.

The chain recombines TRBV4-1 with TRBJ1-2, with D possibly TRBD1 on 5 matching bases. V lost 5 bases to trimming and J lost 7 bases, with 11 bases between them. Germline V lookup: CDR1 MGHRA, CDR2 YSYEKL. The CDR3 is 12 amino acids. The CDR3 is CASSGAFSGYTF. The CDR3 coding sequence is TGCGCCAGCAGCGGGGCGTTTAGTGGCTACACCTTC.

This chain connects TRBV6-5 to TRBJ1-1; TRBD1 agrees at 7 bases. Germline values: CDR1 MNHEY, CDR2 SVGAGI. The CDR3 is made up of 14 amino acids. The J segment lost 5 bases and the V segment lost 5 bases, leaving 8 bases of the junction unmatched. This CDR3 reads CASSHQGGRTEAFF. The CDR3 region has the DNA TGTGCCAGCAGTCACCAGGGGGGAAGGACTGAAGCTTTCTTT.

For this clone: A read error may account for a junction end that differs from germline. The chain couples TRBV6-1 to TRBJ2-1, with TRBD1 matching over 7 bases. This CDR3 comprises 16 residues. Germline V gene lookup returns CDR1 MNHNS and CDR2 SASEGT. The CDR3 coding sequence is TGTGCCAGCAGAGAAGGGACAGCTAGCTCCTACAATGAGCAGTTCTTC. It translates to CASREGTASSYNEQFF.

The CDR3 is CASSLDPTGVGTQYF. The CDR3 nucleotides are TGTGCCAGCAGCTTAGACCCCACAGGGGTAGGGACCCAGTACTTC. This rearrangement joins TRBV7-2 to TRBJ2-5; 7 bases map to TRBD1. This CDR3 comprises 15 residues. Germline V CDR1 and CDR2: SGHTA, FQGNSA. J gave up 7 bases and V 1 base, and 9 bases lay outside the gene matches.

The chain links TRBV7-2 to TRBJ1-2; 10 bases align to TRBD1. The junction had 7 bases not matched to a gene; V was cut back by 1 base and J by 8 bases. From germline, CDR1 is SGHTA and CDR2 FQGNSA. The CDR3 has 15 residues. CDR3 residues: CASSLGPDRGQGYTF. The CDR3 coding sequence is TGTGCCAGCAGCTTAGGTCCCGACAGGGGGCAGGGCTACACCTTC.

V and J are TRBV11-2 and TRBJ2-7, with D maybe TRBD2 (6 bases). Deletions cut 3 bases from V and 2 bases from J, with 14 bases between. The CDR3 covers 15 residues. Per the germline V gene, CDR1 is SGHAT and CDR2 is FQNNGV. The CDR3 here is CASSFPGQRAYEQYF. The CDR3 coding sequence is TGTGCCAGCAGCTTCCCGGGCCAGCGGGCCTACGAGCAGTACTTC.

This rearrangement joins TRBV2 to TRBJ2-1; 11 bases are a match to TRBD2. Per the germline V gene, CDR1 is SNHLY and CDR2 is FYNNEI. The CDR3 runs to 16 residues. V shed 4 bases, J shed 1 base, and the junction held 3 bases outside the gene matches. CDR3 protein: CASSGTSGGSYNEQFF. In DNA form, the CDR3 reads TGTGCCAGCAGTGGAACTAGCGGGGGTTCCTACAATGAGCAGTTCTTC.

This clone was picked up one time. V gene TRBV6-5 combines with J gene TRBJ1-1, with D possibly being TRBD1 (6 bases). Germline V CDR1 and CDR2: MNHEY, SVGAGI. V was cut by 4 bases and J by 7 bases, with 16 bases left in between. This CDR3 spans 14 amino acids. DNA for the CDR3: TGTGCCAGCAGTTCCTACCGACAGGCCAGTGAAGCTTTCTTT. It translates to CASSSYRQASEAFF.

CDR3 nucleotide sequence: TGTGCCAGCAGGGCAAGACAGCGCATGAACACTGAAGCTTTCTTT. It translates to CASRARQRMNTEAFF. The V and J genes are TRBV6-5 and TRBJ1-1; D is perhaps TRBD1 (5 bases). This CDR3 region has 15 residues. The ends were cut back, 6 bases at V and 0 bases at J, with 14 bases in the middle. Germline loops: CDR1 MNHEY, CDR2 SVGAGI.

The V gene is TRBV5-4, the J gene TRBJ2-5, with 9 nucleotides matching TRBD2. The CDR3 is made up of 16 amino acids. The V gene's germline CDR1 is SGHNT and CDR2 YYREEE (reference sequence). The junction had 5 bases not matched to a gene; V was cut back by 0 bases and J by 2 bases. Written as DNA, the CDR3 is TGTGCCAGCAGCTTGGTGGGTAGCGGGGGACAAGAGACCCAGTACTTC. Encoded protein: CASSLVGSGGQETQYF.

This clone was detected only a few times. The chain carries TRBV3-1 (or the pseudogene TRBV3-2) and TRBJ1-4; D may be TRBD1 (6 bases). The V end was cut by 4 bases, the J end by 3 bases, with 12 bases between. The CDR3 runs 15 residues. Germline lookup yields CDR1 LGHDT and CDR2 YNNKEL (reference sequence). The CDR3 loop is CASSPIGTSNEKLFF. The CDR3 DNA is TGTGCCAGCAGCCCGATCGGGACATCTAATGAAAAACTGTTTTTT.

This chain connects TRBV7-8 to TRBJ2-1; D uncertain. The germline V gene encodes CDR1 SGHVS and CDR2 FQNEAQ. The CDR3 totals 14 residues. Trimming stripped 1 base from V and 6 bases from J, with 10 bases between. CDR3 region: CASSLVAAPNEQFF. DNA for the CDR3: TGTGCCAGCAGCTTAGTGGCGGCCCCCAATGAGCAGTTCTTC.

This chain links TRBV28 with TRBJ2-5; the D gene is possibly TRBD1 (6 bases). Germline CDR1 is MDHEN and CDR2 is SYDVKM. This CDR3 has 17 amino acids. The V end lost 2 bases, the J end lost 0 bases, and 16 bases lay between the germline ends. The CDR3 nucleotides are TGTGCCAGCAGTTTAGGGGCGGGCAGGGGCGACCAAGAGACCCAGTACTTC. Translating it yields CASSLGAGRGDQETQYF.

The V gene is TRBV9, the J gene TRBJ2-7, with TRBD2 identical over 9 bases. The CDR3 is made up of 16 amino acids. With 0 bases clipped from V and 1 base from J, the junction kept 5 bases outside the gene matches. Germline V lookup: CDR1 SGDLS, CDR2 YYNGEE. The CDR3: CASSVGPLAGSYEQYF. CDR3 coding DNA: TGTGCCAGCAGCGTAGGACCTCTAGCGGGGTCCTACGAGCAGTACTTC.

The table lists this clone with a few counts. The V and J genes are TRBV19 and TRBJ1-5; the match to TRBD1 covers 10 bases. The CDR3 consists of 14 residues. After removal of 6 bases from V and 7 bases from J, the junction contained 6 bases not matched to a gene. Germline V gene data show CDR1 as LNHDA and CDR2 as SQIVND (reference sequence). Here the CDR3 DNA reads TGTGCCAGTAGCGGGACAGGGGTTGGCCAGCCCCAGCATTTT. It codes for CASSGTGVGQPQHF.

The V and J genes are TRBV3-1 (or the pseudogene TRBV3-2) and TRBJ1-6, with a tentative D call TRBD1 (5 bases). There are 16 residues in the CDR3. Germline CDR1 LGHDT, CDR2 YNNKEL (reference sequence). Trimming stripped 3 bases from V and 9 bases from J, with 18 bases between. Here the CDR3 reads CASSQGGGALGSPLHF. The CDR3 DNA follows: TGTGCCAGCAGCCAGGGAGGCGGGGCACTCGGTTCACCCCTCCACTTT.

This chain connects TRBV6-1 to TRBJ1-1; D might be TRBD1 (5 bases). The CDR3 loop spans 15 amino acids. Germline V gene data show CDR1 as MNHNS and CDR2 as SASEGT. With 2 bases removed from V and 0 bases from J, the gap between germline ends came to 10 bases. The CDR3 here is CASSEQGLMNTEAFF. CDR3 coding DNA: TGTGCCAGCAGTGAACAGGGACTCATGAACACTGAAGCTTTCTTT.

The chain joins TRBV30 to TRBJ1-4; D remains ambiguous. With 2 bases removed from V and 8 bases from J, the gap between germline ends came to 9 bases. From germline, CDR1 is GTSNPN and CDR2 SVGIG (reference sequence). The CDR3 spans 12 residues. CDR3 DNA sequence: TGTGCCTGGAGTACGCTACGGGAAAAACTGTTTTTT. This gives the protein CAWSTLREKLFF.

This clone was recorded once. The chain carries TRBV20-1 and TRBJ2-5; D is possibly TRBD2 (7 bases). The germline V and J ends were trimmed by 6 bases and 4 bases, with 21 bases remaining between them. The germline CDR1 and CDR2 sequences are DFQATT and SNEGSKA (reference sequence). This CDR3 has 15 residues. The CDR3 reads CSASEGGAGRETQYF. In DNA, the CDR3 is TGCAGTGCGAGTGAGGGGGGGGCCGGTAGAGAGACCCAGTACTTC.

The rearrangement joins TRBV2 to TRBJ1-5, with TRBD1 matching over 9 bases. The CDR3 totals 14 residues. V was pared by 3 bases and J by 7 bases, with 4 bases of the junction left unmatched. Germline V gene lookup returns CDR1 SNHLY and CDR2 FYNNEI. The CDR3 region is CASSEMGQGQPQHF. In DNA, the CDR3 is TGTGCCAGCAGTGAGATGGGACAGGGCCAGCCCCAGCATTTT.